This T cell receptor (beta chain) was sequenced in a study of T cell responses to AZD1222 COVID-19 vaccine. Broader study findings: Donors were largely white British and mainly female; clonal diversity was possibly underestimated. Spike-specific TCR breadth rose after two AZD1222 doses, and depth rose as well.

Regarding this clone: Its antigen is currently unknown.

TCRdb keeps only in-frame clones here, not all; method: immunoSEQ multiplex PCR. The table shows more than 120,000 clones, with approximately 89% occurring only once. Trimming took off 5 bases at V and 4 bases at J, with 15 bases between the two ends. Germline CDR1 is SGHRS and CDR2 is YFSETQ. The CDR3 consists of 15 residues. This rearrangement joins TRBV5-1 to TRBJ1-4; TRBD1 might be the D (5 bases). The clonotype originates from an adult who received the AZD1222 COVID-19 vaccine. The material sequenced was peripheral blood, taken 28 days after the second AZD1222 dose. For the CDR3, the DNA is TGCGCCAGCAGGGGTTTCGGGGGTATTAATGAAAAACTGTTTTTT. Its protein is CASRGFGGINEKLFF.